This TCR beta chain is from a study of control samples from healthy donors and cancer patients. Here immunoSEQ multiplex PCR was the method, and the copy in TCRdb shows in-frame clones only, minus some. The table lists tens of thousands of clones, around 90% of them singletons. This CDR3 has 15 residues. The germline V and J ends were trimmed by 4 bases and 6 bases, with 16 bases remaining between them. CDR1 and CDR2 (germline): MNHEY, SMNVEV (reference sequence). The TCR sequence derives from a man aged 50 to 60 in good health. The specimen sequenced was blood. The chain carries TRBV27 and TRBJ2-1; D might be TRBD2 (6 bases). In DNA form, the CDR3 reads TGTGCCAGCAGTTATCTTAGAACCGGGGGCAATGAGCAGTTCTTC. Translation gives CASSYLRTGGNEQFF.